Below, 8 T cell receptor beta chains from the same sample are listed, as sequenced in a study of blood T cell repertoires in COVID-19 (dated by TCRdb to about 2020). Preparation of the library involved the immunoSEQ multiplex PCR assay. The table was pulled from immuneACCESS by TCRdb, which kept in-frame rearrangements only. Such tables lose some clones; where checked, under half of the loss comes from unresolved V genes, and the rest has no known cause. The sample table holds about 310,000 clones, of which roughly 89% were seen once. The ten biggest clones cover approximately 5% of the sample. Sequenced input: PBMCs or T cells enriched from blood (not recorded which). The source is a man in his fifties or sixties who had recovered from COVID-19.

The table lists this clone with a count of one. V gene TRBV7-2 combines with J gene TRBJ2-3; the match to TRBD2 covers 10 bases. Germline CDR1 reads SGHTA; CDR2 reads FQGNSA. The CDR3 sequence is 17 residues long. V lost 0 bases and J lost 3; bases outside the gene matches: 6. The CDR3 protein is CASSLARVAGGTDTQYF. The DNA for the CDR3 is TGTGCCAGCAGCTTAGCGCGGGTAGCGGGAGGTACAGATACGCAGTATTTT.

The chain is built from TRBV24-1 and TRBJ1-2; D is possibly TRBD1 (5 bases). This CDR3 is 12 amino acids long. In germline, CDR1 is KGHDR, CDR2 SFDVKD. Trimming stripped 9 bases from V and 3 bases from J, with 10 bases between. This chain's CDR3 is CATAGGDYGYTF. The CDR3, as DNA: TGTGCCACCGCCGGGGGGGACTATGGCTACACCTTC.

The V and J genes are TRBV24-1 and TRBJ2-2; 9 bases fit TRBD2. The CDR3 loop spans 19 amino acids. From germline, CDR1 is KGHDR and CDR2 SFDVKD. Trimming removed 9 bases from V and 1 base from J; junction bases left unmatched: 17. This chain's CDR3 is CATLDLLAGESLNTGELFF. The DNA of the CDR3 is TGTGCCACCCTAGATCTTTTAGCGGGAGAGTCATTGAACACCGGGGAGCTGTTTTTT.

V usage is TRBV3-1 (or the pseudogene TRBV3-2) and J usage is TRBJ1-6; D possibly corresponds to TRBD1 (5 bases). The CDR3 sequence is 16 residues long. Deletions cut 4 bases from V and 3 bases from J, with 13 bases between. Germline V CDR1 and CDR2: LGHDT, YNNKEL (reference sequence). CDR3 residues: CASSPIGGSYNSPLHF. CDR3 sequence (DNA): TGTGCCAGCAGCCCGATCGGGGGAAGCTATAATTCACCCCTCCACTTT.

This clone showed up just once. J is TRBJ1-5 and V is TRBV28; the match to TRBD1 covers 7 bases. Germline V gene data show CDR1 as MDHEN and CDR2 as SYDVKM. Trimming cost V 7 bases and J 4 bases; bases outside gene matches: 7. This CDR3 region has 14 residues. The CDR3 region is CASNLSQGNQPQHF. In DNA, the CDR3 is TGTGCCAGCAACCTATCACAGGGGAATCAGCCCCAGCATTTT.

This rearrangement joins TRBV12-3 or TRBV12-4 to TRBJ1-1, with D possibly TRBD1 on 5 matching bases. Trimming removed 7 bases from V and 4 bases from J, with 13 bases in between. This CDR3 has 13 amino acids. CDR3 in amino acids: CASKTLGGTEAFF. Written as DNA, the CDR3 is TGTGCCAGCAAAACGTTGGGGGGCACTGAAGCTTTCTTT.

CDR3 sequence: CASRRHLGQWGEKLFF. CDR3 DNA: TGTGCCAGCAGGAGGCACTTGGGACAGTGGGGTGAAAAACTGTTTTTT. The chain is built from TRBV28 and TRBJ1-4; 7 bases match TRBD1. V was clipped by 6 bases and J by 7 bases; unmatched bases: 14. The CDR3 consists of 16 residues. Germline V gene lookup returns CDR1 MDHEN and CDR2 SYDVKM.

This chain joins TRBV24-1 and TRBJ2-2; 14 nucleotides match TRBD2. CDR3 size: 18 residues. Germline lookup yields CDR1 KGHDR and CDR2 SFDVKD. The V segment lost 7 bases and the J segment 5 bases; nucleotides outside the gene matches: 11. The CDR3 loop is CATRGTSGSPFGTGELFF. CDR3 nucleotides: TGTGCCACCAGGGGGACTAGCGGGAGTCCCTTCGGGACCGGGGAGCTGTTTTTT.